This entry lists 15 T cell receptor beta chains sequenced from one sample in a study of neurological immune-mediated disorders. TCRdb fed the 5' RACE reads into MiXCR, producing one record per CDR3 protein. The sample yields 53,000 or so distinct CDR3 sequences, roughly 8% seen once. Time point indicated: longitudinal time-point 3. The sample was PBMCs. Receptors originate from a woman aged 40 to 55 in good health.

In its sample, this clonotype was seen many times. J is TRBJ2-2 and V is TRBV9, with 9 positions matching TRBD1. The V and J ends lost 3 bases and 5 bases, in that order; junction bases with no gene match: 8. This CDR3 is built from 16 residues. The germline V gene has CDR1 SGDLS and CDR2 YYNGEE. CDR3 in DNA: TGTGCCAGCAGCGCGGGGACAGGGTTTGGTACCGGGGAGCTGTTTTTT. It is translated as CASSAGTGFGTGELFF.

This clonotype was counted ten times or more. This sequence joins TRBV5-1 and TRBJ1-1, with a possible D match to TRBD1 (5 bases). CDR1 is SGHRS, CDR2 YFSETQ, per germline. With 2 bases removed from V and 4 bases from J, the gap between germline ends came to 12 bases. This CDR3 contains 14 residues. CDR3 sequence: CASSLRPGVTEAFF. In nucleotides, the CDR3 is TGCGCCAGCAGCTTACGTCCGGGGGTCACTGAAGCTTTCTTT.

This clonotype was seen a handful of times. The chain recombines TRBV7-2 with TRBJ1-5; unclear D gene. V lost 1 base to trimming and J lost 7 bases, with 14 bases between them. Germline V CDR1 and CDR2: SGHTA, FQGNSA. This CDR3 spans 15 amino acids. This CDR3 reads CASSLVGRAQQPQHF. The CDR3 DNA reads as TGTGCCAGCAGCTTAGTGGGTCGGGCACAACAGCCCCAGCATTTT.

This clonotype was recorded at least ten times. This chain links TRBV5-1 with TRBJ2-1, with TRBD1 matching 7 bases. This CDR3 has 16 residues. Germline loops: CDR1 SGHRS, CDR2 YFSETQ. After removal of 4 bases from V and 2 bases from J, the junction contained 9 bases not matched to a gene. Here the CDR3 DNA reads TGCGCCAGCAGCCAGGGTTCCGGGACAGCCTACAATGAGCAGTTCTTC. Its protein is CASSQGSGTAYNEQFF.

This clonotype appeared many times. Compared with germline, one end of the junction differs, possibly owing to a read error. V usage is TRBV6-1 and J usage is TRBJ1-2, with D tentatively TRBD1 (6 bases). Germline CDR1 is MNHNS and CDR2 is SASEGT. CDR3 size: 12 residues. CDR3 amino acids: CASSSPQGSALF. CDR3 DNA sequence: TGTGCCAGCAGCAGCCCCCAGGGGTCAGCCCTCTTC.

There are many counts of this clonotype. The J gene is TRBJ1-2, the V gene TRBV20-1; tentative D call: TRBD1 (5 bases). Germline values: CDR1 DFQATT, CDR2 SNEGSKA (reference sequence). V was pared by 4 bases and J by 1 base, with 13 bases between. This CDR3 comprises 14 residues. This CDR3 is CSANPPGRNYGYTF. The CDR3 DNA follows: TGCAGTGCTAACCCGCCGGGACGTAACTATGGCTACACCTTC.

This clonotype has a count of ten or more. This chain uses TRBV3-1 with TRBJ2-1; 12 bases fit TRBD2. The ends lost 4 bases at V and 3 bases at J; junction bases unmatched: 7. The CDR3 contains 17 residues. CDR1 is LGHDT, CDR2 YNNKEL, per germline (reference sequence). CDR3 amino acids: CASSPRLAGDLYNEQFF. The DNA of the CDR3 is TGTGCCAGCAGCCCCCGACTAGCGGGGGACCTCTACAATGAGCAGTTCTTC.

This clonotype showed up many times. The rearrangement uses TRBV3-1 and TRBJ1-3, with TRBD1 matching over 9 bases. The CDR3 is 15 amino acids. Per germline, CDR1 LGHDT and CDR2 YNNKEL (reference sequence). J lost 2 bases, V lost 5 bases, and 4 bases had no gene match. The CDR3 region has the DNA TGTGCCAGCAGCGACAACAGGGGGCCTGGAAACACCATATATTTT. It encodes CASSDNRGPGNTIYF. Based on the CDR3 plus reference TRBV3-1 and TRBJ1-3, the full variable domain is DTAVSQTPKYLVTQMGNDKSIKCEQNLGHDTMYWYKQDSKKFLKIMFSYNNKELIINETVPNRFSPKSPDKAHLNLHINSLELGDSAVYFCASSDNRGPGNTIYFGEGSWLTVV.

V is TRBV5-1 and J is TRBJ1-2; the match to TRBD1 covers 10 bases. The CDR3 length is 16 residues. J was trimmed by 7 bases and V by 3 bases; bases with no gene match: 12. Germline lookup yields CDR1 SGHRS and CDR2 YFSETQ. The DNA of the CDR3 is TGCGCCAGCAGCTCATCCGTTGGACAGGGGGTCTCTGGCTACACCTTC. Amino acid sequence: CASSSSVGQGVSGYTF.

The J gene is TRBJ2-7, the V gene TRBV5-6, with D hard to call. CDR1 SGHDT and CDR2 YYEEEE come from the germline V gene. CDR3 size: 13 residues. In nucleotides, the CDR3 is TGTGCTAGCCGCTTGGCGTATGGTTACGAGCAGTACTTC. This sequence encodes CASRLAYGYEQYF.

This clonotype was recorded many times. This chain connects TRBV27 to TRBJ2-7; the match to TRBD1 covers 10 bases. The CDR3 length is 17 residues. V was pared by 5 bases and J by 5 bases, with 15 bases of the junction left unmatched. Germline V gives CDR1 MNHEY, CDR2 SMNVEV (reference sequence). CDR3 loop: CASSPTWTGGKKDEQYF. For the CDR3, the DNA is TGTGCCAGCAGTCCAACCTGGACAGGGGGAAAGAAGGACGAGCAGTACTTC.

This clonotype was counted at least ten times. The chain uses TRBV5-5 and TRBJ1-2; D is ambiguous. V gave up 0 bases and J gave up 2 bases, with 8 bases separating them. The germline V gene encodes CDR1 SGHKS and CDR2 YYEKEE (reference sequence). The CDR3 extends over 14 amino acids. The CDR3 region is CASSLADGNYGYTF. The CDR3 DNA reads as TGTGCCAGCAGCTTGGCTGACGGCAACTATGGCTACACCTTC.

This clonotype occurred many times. The CDR3 sequence: CASTPAPNAYYGYTF. The CDR3 region has the DNA TGCGCCAGCACCCCGGCCCCGAACGCCTACTATGGCTACACCTTC. This sequence joins TRBV5-1 and TRBJ1-2, with D uncertain. The CDR3 loop spans 15 amino acids. The V and J ends lost 6 bases and 3 bases respectively, with 18 bases between them. Germline-derived CDR1 and CDR2 are SGHRS and YFSETQ.

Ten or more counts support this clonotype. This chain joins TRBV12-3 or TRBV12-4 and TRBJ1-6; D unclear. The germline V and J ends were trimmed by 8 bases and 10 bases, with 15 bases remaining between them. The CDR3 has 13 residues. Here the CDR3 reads CASAWEGSSPLHF. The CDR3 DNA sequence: TGTGCCAGCGCGTGGGAGGGTAGCTCACCCCTCCACTTT.

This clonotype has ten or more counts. This CDR3 is CASSLLENTEAFF. The CDR3 nucleotides are TGTGCCAGCAGCTTGTTGGAGAACACTGAAGCTTTCTTT. The genes are TRBV7-7 and TRBJ1-1, with D hard to call. The CDR3 runs to 13 residues. Germline V gene lookup returns CDR1 SSHAT and CDR2 FNYEAQ (reference sequence). Between the trimmed V and J ends, which lost 3 bases and 1 base, there was a span of 6 bases.